The 3 T cell receptor beta chains below come from one sample, sequenced in a study of T cells after yellow fever vaccination. TCRdb used MiXCR to reprocess the 5' RACE reads, holding one entry per CDR3 protein. There are about 260,000 distinct CDR3 sequences in the sample; about 3.7% occur only once, and about 20% lies in the top ten. The material was PBMCs, obtained 15 days after the yellow fever booster vaccination. These receptors all come from a man aged 18-30 years who received the YFV17D yellow fever vaccine.

This clonotype was seen many times. The chain has TRBV12-3 or TRBV12-4 and TRBJ1-2; no firm D call. Deletions cut 0 bases from V and 7 bases from J, with 9 bases between. The CDR3 covers 13 residues. The CDR3 region has the DNA TGTGCCAGCAGTTTAGCGCACAAGAGTGGCTACACCTTC. It specifies CASSLAHKSGYTF.

Many counts were recorded for this clonotype. The genes are TRBV20-1 and TRBJ2-2, with D maybe TRBD1 (6 bases). Germline CDR1 is DFQATT and CDR2 is SNEGSKA (reference sequence). This CDR3 has 15 residues. Trimming pared 0 bases from V and 4 bases from J, leaving 12 bases between. CDR3 sequence reads: CSARDYIQGTGELFF. The CDR3, as DNA: TGCAGTGCTAGAGATTATATACAGGGCACCGGGGAGCTGTTTTTT.

In its sample, this clonotype was seen many times. The rearrangement links TRBV7-9 to TRBJ2-7, with 8 bases lining up with TRBD1. This CDR3 has 15 residues. Per germline, CDR1 SEHNR and CDR2 FQNEAQ (reference sequence). J was trimmed by 1 base and V by 1 base; bases with no gene match: 3. In DNA, the CDR3 is TGTGCCAGCAGCTTAGGACAGGGGCCTTCCTACGAGCAGTACGTC. It specifies CASSLGQGPSYEQYV.